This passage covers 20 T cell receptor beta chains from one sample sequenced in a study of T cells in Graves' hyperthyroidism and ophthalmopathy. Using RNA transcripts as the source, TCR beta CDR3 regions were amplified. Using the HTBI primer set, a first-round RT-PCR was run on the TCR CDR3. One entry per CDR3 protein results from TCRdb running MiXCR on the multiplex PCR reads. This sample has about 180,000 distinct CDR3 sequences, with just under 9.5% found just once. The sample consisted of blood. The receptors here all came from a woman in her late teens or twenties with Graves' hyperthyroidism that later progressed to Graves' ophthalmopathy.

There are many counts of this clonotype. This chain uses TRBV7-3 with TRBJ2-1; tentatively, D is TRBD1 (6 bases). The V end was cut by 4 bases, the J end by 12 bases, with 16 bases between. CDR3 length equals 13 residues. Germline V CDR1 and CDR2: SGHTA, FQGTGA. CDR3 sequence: CASSSTTGTPQFF. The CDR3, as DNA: TGTGCCAGCAGCTCAACTACGGGGACACCGCAGTTCTTC.

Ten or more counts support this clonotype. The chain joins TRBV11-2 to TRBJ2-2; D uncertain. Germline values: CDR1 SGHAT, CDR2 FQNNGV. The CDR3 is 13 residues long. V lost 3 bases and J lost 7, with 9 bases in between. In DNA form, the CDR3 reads TGTGCCAGCAGCTTGGCTTTAGGCGGGGAGCTGTTTTTT. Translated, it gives CASSLALGGELFF. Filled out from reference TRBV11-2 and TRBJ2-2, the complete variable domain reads EAGVAQSPRYKIIEKRQSVAFWCNPISGHATLYWYQQILGQGPKLLIQFQNNGVVDDSQLPKDRFSAERLKGVDSTLKIQPAKLEDSAVYLCASSLALGGELFFGEGSRLTVL.

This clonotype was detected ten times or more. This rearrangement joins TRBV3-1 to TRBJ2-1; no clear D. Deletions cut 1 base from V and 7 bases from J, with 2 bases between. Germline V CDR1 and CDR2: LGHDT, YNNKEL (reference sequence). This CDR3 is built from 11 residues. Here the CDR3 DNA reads TGTGCCAGCAGCCAAGGGAATGAGCAGTTCTTC. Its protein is CASSQGNEQFF.

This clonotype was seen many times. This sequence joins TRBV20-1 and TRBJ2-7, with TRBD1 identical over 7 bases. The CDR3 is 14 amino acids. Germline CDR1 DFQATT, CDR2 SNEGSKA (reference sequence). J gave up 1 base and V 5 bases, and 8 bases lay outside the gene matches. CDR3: CSADYRDRSYEQYF. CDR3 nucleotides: TGCAGTGCTGATTACCGGGACAGATCCTACGAGCAGTACTTC.

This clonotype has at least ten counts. The CDR3 reads CASSPQGNEQFF. CDR3 in DNA: TGTGCCAGCTCACCACAGGGAAATGAGCAGTTCTTC. The chain has TRBV18 and TRBJ2-1; D unclear. The length of the CDR3 is 12 residues. Trimming took 1 base from V and 7 from J, leaving 5 bases between them. CDR1 is KGHSH and CDR2 is LQKENI in the germline V gene.

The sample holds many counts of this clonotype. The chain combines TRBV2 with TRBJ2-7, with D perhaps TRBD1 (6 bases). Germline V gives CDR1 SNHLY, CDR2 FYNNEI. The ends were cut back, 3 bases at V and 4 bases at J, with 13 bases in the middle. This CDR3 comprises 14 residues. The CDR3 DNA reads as TGTGCCAGCAGTGAGCAGACAGGACCTTACGAGCAGTACTTC. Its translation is CASSEQTGPYEQYF. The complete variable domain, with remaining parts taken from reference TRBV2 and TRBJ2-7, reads EPEVTQTPSHQVTQMGQEVILRCVPISNHLYFYWYRQILGQKVEFLVSFYNNEISEKSEIFDDQFSVERPDGSNFTLKIRSTKLEDSAMYFCASSEQTGPYEQYFGPGTRLTVT.

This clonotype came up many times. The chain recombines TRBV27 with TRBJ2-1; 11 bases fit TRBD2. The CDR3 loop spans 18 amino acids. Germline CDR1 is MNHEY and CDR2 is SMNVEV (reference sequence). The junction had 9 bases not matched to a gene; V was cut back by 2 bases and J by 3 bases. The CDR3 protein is CASSLLPGTSGYYNEQFF. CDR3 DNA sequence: TGTGCCAGCAGTTTACTTCCCGGGACTAGCGGTTACTACAATGAGCAGTTCTTC.

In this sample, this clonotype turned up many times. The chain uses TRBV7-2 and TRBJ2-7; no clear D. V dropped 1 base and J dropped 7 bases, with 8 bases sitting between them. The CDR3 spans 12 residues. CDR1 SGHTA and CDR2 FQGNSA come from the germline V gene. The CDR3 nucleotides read TGTGCCAGCAGCTTAGAACTTGGAGAGCAGTACTTC. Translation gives CASSLELGEQYF.

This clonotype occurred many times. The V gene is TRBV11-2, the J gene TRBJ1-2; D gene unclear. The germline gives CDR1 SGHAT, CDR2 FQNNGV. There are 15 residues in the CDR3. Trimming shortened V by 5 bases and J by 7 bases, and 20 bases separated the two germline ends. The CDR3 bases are TGTGCCAGCAGCCCCCCCGCGAGGGTCGCCTTTGGCTACACCTTC. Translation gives CASSPPARVAFGYTF.

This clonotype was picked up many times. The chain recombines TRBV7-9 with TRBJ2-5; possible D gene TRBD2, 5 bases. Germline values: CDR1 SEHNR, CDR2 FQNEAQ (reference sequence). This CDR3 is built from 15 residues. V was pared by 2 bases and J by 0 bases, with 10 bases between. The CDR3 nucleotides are TGTGCCAGCAGCTTACAGTTCGGGGACCAAGAGACCCAGTACTTC. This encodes CASSLQFGDQETQYF. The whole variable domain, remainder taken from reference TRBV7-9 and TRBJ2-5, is DTGVSQNPRHKITKRGQNVTFRCDPISEHNRLYWYRQTLGQGPEFLTYFQNEAQLEKSRLLSDRFSAERPKGSFSTLEIQRTEQGDSAMYLCASSLQFGDQETQYFGPGTRLLVL.

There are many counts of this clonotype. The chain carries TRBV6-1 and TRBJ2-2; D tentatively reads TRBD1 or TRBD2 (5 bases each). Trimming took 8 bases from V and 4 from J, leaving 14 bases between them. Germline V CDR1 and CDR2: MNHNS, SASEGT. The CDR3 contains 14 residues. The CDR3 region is CASVPGPSTGELFF. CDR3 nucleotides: TGTGCCAGCGTTCCGGGGCCTTCCACCGGGGAGCTGTTTTTT.

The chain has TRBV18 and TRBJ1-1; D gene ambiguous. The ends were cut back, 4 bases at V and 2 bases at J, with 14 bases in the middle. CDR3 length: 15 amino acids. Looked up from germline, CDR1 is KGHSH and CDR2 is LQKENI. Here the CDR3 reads CASSRRTVTNTEAFF. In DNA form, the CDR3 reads TGTGCCAGCTCACGCCGGACGGTCACCAACACTGAAGCTTTCTTT.

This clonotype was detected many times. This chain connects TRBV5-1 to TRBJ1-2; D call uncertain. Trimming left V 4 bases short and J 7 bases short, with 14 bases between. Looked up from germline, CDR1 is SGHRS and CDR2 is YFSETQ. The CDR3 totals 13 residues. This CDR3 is CASSMRVGCGYTF. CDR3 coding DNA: TGCGCCAGCAGCATGAGGGTGGGTTGTGGCTACACCTTC.

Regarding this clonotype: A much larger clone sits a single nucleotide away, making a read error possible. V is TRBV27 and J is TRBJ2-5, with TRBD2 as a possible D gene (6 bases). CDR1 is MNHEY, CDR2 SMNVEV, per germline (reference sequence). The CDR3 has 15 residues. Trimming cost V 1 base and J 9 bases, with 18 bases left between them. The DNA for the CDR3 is TGTGCCAGCAGTTTATTCTCGGGGGATTTGGAGGCCCAGTACTTC. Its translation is CASSLFSGDLEAQYF.

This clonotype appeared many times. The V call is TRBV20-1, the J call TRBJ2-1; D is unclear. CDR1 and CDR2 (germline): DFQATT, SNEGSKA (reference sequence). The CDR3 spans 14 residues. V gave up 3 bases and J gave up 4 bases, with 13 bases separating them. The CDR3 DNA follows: TGCAGTGCTAGGTTGGCGGCTAGATACAATGAGCAGTTCTTC. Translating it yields CSARLAARYNEQFF.

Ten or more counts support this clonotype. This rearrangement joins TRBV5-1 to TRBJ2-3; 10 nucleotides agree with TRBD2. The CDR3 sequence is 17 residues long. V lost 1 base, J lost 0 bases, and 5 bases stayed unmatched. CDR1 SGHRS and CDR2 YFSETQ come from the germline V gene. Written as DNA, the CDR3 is TGCGCCAGCAGCTTGAGTTCTAGCGGGAGTAGCACAGATACGCAGTATTTT. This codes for CASSLSSSGSSTDTQYF.

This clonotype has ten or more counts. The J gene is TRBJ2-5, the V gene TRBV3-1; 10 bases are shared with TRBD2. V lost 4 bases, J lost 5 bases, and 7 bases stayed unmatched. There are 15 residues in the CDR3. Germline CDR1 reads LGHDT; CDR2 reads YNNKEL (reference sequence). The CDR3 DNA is TGTGCCAGCAGCCGAAGCGGGGGGGGTTTGGAGACCCAGTACTTC. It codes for CASSRSGGGLETQYF.

CDR3 nucleotides: TGCGCCAGCAGCTTGGGAGAAGGCTTATCGCGGTCCCAGCATTTT. Translated, it gives CASSLGEGLSRSQHF. The chain couples TRBV5-1 to TRBJ1-5; no firm D call. The CDR3 extends over 15 amino acids. Germline V lookup: CDR1 SGHRS, CDR2 YFSETQ. Deletions cut 0 bases from V and 11 bases from J, with 18 bases between.

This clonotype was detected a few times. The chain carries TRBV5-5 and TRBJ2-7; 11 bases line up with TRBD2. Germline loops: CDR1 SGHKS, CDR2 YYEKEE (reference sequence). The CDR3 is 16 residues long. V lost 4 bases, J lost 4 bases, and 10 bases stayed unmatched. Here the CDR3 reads CASSLPTSGISYEQYF. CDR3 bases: TGTGCCAGCAGCCTCCCGACTAGCGGGATTTCTTACGAGCAGTACTTC.

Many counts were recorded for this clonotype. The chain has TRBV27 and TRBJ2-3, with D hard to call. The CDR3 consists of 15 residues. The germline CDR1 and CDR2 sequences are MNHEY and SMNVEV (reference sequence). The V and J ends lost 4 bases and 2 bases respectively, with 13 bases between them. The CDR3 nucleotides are TGTGCCAGCAGTTGGGGTTATAACCCCACAGATACGCAGTATTTT. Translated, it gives CASSWGYNPTDTQYF.